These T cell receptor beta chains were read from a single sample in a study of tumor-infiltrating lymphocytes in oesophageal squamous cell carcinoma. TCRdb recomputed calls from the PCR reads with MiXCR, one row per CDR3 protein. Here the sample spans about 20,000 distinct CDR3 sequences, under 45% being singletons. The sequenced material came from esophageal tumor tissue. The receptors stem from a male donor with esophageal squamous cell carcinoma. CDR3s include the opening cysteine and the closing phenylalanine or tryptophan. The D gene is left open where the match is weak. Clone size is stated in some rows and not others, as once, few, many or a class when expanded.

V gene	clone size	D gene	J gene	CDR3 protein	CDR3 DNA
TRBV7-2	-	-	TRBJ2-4	CASSYEGLAKNIQYF	TGTGCCAGCAGCTATGAGGGACTAGCCAAAAACATTCAGTACTTC
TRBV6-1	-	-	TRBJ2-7	CASSYEEDYEQYF	TGTGCCAGCAGTTACGAGGAGGACTACGAGCAGTACTTC
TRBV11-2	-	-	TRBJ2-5	CASSLLRGAQETQYF	TGTGCCAGCAGCTTATTAAGGGGAGCACAAGAGACCCAGTACTTC
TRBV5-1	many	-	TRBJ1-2	CASSLAGNYGYTF	TGCGCCAGCAGCTTGGCGGGAAACTATGGCTACACCTTC
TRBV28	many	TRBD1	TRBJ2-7	CASSTPGQGERCEQYF	TGTGCCAGCAGTACCCCCGGACAGGGGGAACGGTGCGAGCAGTACTTC
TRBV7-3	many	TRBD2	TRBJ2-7	CASSLTALGREGYEQYF	TGTGCCAGCAGCTTAACCGCCCTAGGGCGGGAGGGGTATGAGCAGTACTTC
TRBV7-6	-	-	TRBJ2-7	CASSPESDEQYF	TGTGCCAGCAGCCCGGAGAGTGACGAGCAGTACTTC
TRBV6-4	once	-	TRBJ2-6	CASSPGHSGANVLTF	TGTGCCAGCAGTCCGGGGCACTCTGGGGCCAACGTCCTGACTTTC
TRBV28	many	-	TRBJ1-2	CASSLINYGYTF	TGTGCCAGCAGTCTAATAAACTATGGCTACACCTTC
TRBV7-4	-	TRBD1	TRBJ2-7	CASSPRGQGLDEQYF	TGTGCCAGCAGCCCTCGGGGACAGGGGTTAGACGAGCAGTACTTC
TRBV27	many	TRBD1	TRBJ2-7	CASGLRDRIVYEQYF	TGTGCCAGCGGACTCCGGGACAGGATTGTCTACGAGCAGTACTTC
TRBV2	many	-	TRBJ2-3	CASTTRTDTQYF	TGTGCCAGCACCACCCGCACAGATACGCAGTATTTT
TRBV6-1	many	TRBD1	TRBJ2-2	CASSRDRVTGELFF	TGTGCCAGCAGTCGGGACAGGGTCACCGGGGAGCTGTTTTTT
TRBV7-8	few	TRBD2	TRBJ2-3	CASSFNFGLAGTDTQYF	TGTGCCAGCAGCTTCAACTTTGGACTAGCGGGGACAGATACGCAGTATTTT
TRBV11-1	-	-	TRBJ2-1	CASSFSSTLSNEQFF	TGTGCCAGCAGCTTTTCGAGCACCCTGAGCAATGAGCAGTTCTTC
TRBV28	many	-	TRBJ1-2	CASSSTRAPSGYTF	TGTGCCAGCAGTTCCACCCGGGCCCCTAGCGGCTACACCTTC
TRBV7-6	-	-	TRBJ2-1	CASSLGVDEQFF	TGTGCCAGCAGCTTAGGGGTGGATGAGCAGTTCTTC
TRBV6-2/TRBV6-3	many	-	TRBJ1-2	CASSYGFPLSLSTGYTF	TGTGCCAGCAGTTACGGGTTTCCTTTATCGCTGTCCACTGGCTACACCTTC
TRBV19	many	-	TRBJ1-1	CASSLRVGTVNTEAFF	TGTGCCAGTAGTCTTCGCGTTGGCACAGTGAACACTGAAGCTTTCTTT
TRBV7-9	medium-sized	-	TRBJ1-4	CASSLRSQGNEKLFF	TGTGCCAGCAGCTTAAGGAGCCAGGGAAACGAAAAACTGTTTTTT
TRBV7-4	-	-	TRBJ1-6	CASSATPQQYF	TGTGCCAGCAGCGCCACCCCGCAGCAGTACTTT
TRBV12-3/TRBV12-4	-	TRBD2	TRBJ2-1	CASSSGTPINEQFF	TGTGCCAGTTCTAGCGGTACTCCTATTAATGAGCAGTTCTTC
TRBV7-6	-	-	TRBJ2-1	CASSPTRGGHVHNEQFF	TGTGCCAGCAGCCCGACAAGGGGGGGCCACGTGCACAATGAGCAGTTCTTC
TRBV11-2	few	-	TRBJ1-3	CASSSASAGNTIYF	TGTGCCAGCAGCTCCGCTAGCGCTGGAAACACCATATATTTT
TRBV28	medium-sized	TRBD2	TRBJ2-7	CASSPRGVLYEQYF	TGTGCCAGCAGCCCTCGGGGGGTACTCTACGAGCAGTACTTC
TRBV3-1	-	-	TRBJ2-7	CASTLATQTAYEQYF	TGTGCCAGCACCCTGGCTACGCAGACCGCCTACGAGCAGTACTTC
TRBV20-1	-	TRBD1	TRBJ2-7	CSARGQGGDEQYF	TGCAGTGCTAGGGGACAGGGTGGAGACGAGCAGTACTTC
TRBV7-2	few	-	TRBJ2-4	CASSLAGSSQPVKNIQYF	TGTGCCAGCAGCTTAGCGGGGAGCAGTCAACCGGTCAAAAACATTCAGTACTTC
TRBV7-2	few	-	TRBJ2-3	CASSLRARDTQYF	TGTGCCAGCAGCTTAAGGGCCCGGGATACGCAGTATTTT
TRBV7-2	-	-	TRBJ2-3	CASSSQTFKTDTQYF	TGTGCCAGCAGCTCACAGACGTTCAAAACAGATACGCAGTATTTT
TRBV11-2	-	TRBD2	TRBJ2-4	CASSQGTSRKNIQYF	TGTGCCAGCAGCCAAGGGACTAGCCGGAAAAACATTCAGTACTTC
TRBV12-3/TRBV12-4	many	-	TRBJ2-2	CASSLVRHGGELFF	TGTGCCAGCAGTTTAGTCAGGCATGGCGGGGAGCTGTTTTTT
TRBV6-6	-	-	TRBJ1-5	CASSYQGSQPQHF	TGTGCCAGCAGTTACCAGGGCAGTCAGCCCCAGCATTTT
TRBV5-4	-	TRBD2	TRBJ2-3	CASSLLAGGPGDTQYF	TGTGCCAGCAGCCTACTAGCGGGAGGGCCTGGAGATACGCAGTATTTT
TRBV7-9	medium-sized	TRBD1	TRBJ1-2	CASSVQGADYGYTF	TGTGCCAGCAGCGTTCAGGGGGCGGACTATGGCTACACCTTC
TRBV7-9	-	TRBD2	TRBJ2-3	CASSFSSGGAKDTQYF	TGTGCCAGCAGTTTTTCTAGCGGGGGGGCAAAAGATACGCAGTATTTT
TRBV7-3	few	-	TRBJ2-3	CASSLLGATDTQYF	TGTGCCAGCAGCTTATTGGGGGCAACAGATACGCAGTATTTT
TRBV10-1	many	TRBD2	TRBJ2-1	CASSENLAGISEQFF	TGCGCCAGCAGTGAAAATCTAGCGGGAATATCTGAGCAGTTCTTC